What follows is one TCR beta chain and its context. Its antigen is currently unknown. This sample was taken from a study of beta chain features in type 1 diabetes. Study-level results: These data did not resolve whether HLA type affects TCRB rearrangement. Type 1 diabetes patients showed a moderate but significant shortening of TCRB CDR3s in all four CD4+ subsets.

The germline V gene encodes CDR1 SGHNT and CDR2 YENEEA. The CDR3 runs 14 residues. V shed 0 bases and J shed 4 bases, with 7 bases lying between them. The whole isolated RNA underwent reverse transcription, so sequencing captured expressed TCRB transcripts. Some clones are missing from TCRdb's copy, which holds only in-frame ones; the method was immunoSEQ multiplex PCR. The table records hundreds of thousands of clones, around 15% of them present only once. This TCR came from a young man with type 1 diabetes. The sample consisted of naive CD4+ T cells from blood. The rearrangement joins TRBV11-3 to TRBJ2-1; possibly TRBD1 for D (5 bases). CDR3 nucleotide sequence: TGTGCCAGCAGCTTAGAGGCAGGGTACAATGAGCAGTTCTTC. Protein product: CASSLEAGYNEQFF. Full variable domain (missing parts from reference TRBV11-3 and TRBJ2-1): EAGVVQSPRYKIIEKKQPVAFWCNPISGHNTLYWYLQNLGQGPELLIRYENEEAVDDSQLPKDRFSAERLKGVDSTLKIQPAELGDSAVYLCASSLEAGYNEQFFGPGTRLTVL.